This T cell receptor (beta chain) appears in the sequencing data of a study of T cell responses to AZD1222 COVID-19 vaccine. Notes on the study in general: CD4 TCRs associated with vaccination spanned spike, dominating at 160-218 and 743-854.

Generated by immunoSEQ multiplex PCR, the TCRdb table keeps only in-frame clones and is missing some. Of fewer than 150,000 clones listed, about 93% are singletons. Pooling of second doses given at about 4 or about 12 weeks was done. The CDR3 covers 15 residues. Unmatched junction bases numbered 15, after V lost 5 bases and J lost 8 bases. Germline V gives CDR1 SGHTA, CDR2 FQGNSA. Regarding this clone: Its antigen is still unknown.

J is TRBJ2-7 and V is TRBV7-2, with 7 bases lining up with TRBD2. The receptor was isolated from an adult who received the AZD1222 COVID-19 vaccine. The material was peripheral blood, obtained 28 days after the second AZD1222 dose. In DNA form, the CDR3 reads TGTGCCAGCAGCCCCCTAGCGGACCGTTGGATGAAGCAGTACTTC. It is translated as CASSPLADRWMKQYF.